The TCR beta chain under discussion was sequenced for a study of early T cells in non-severe SARS-CoV-2 infection. The wider study: Unsorted whole blood bulk RNA was sequenced, with unpaired chains. Study-level findings and limits: Sequences matched to VDJdb favored anti-spike CD8 responses, while private and CD4 specificities were missed.

Attached unique molecular identifiers marked individual cDNA molecules. TCRdb re-called the 5' RACE reads with MiXCR, one entry per CDR3 protein. The data show 95,000 to 110,000 distinct CDR3 sequences, roughly 10% seen once. This clonotype was detected ten times or more. Antigen: not known. Material: whole blood. This sequence originates from an adult who was a healthcare worker with PCR-confirmed SARS-CoV-2 infection or an uninfected control (not recorded which).

The CDR3: CASSSGLLNTEAFF. The CDR3 DNA reads TGTGCCAGCAGCTCGGGACTCTTGAACACTGAAGCTTTCTTT. The gene calls are TRBV7-9 and TRBJ1-1; D may be TRBD1 (5 bases). Germline V CDR1 and CDR2: SEHNR, FQNEAQ (reference sequence). V shed 4 bases and J shed 0 bases, with 9 bases lying between them. The CDR3 has 14 residues. Looking up the rest from reference TRBV7-9 and TRBJ1-1 gives the full variable domain: DTGVSQNPRHKITKRGQNVTFRCDPISEHNRLYWYRQTLGQGPEFLTYFQNEAQLEKSRLLSDRFSAERPKGSFSTLEIQRTEQGDSAMYLCASSSGLLNTEAFFGQGTRLTVV.